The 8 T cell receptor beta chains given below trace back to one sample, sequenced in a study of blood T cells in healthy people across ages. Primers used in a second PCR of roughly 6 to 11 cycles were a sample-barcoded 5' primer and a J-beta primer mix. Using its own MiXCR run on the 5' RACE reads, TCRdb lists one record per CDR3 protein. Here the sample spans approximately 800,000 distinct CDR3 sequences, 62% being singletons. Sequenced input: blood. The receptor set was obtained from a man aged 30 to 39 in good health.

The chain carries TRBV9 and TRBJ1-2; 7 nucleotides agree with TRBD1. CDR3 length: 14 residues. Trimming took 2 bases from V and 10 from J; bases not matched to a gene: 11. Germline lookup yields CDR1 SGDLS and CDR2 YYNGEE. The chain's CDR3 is CASSVDGTVDDYTF. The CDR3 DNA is TGTGCCAGCAGCGTGGACGGGACAGTCGATGACTACACCTTC.

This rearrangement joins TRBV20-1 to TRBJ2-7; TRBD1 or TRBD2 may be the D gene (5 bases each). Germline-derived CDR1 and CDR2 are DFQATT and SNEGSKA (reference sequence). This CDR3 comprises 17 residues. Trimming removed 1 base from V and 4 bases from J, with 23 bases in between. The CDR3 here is CSARGAGADHPLYEQYF. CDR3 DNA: TGCAGTGCTAGAGGGGCCGGGGCCGATCATCCGCTATACGAGCAGTACTTC.

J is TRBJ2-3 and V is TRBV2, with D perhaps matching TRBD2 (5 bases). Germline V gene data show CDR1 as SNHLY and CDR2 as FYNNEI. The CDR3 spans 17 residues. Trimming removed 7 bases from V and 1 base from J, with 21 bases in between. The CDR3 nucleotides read TGTGCCAGCAAGAGGCACCTTGCTAGCTCTGGCACAGATACGCAGTATTTT. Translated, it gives CASKRHLASSGTDTQYF.

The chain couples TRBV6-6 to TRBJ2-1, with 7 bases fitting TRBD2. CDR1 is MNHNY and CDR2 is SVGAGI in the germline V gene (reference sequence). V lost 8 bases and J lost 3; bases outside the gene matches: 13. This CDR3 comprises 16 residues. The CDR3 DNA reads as TGTGCCAGCCTACCAGGTGTGGGGGGGGGCTACAATGAGCAGTTCTTC. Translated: CASLPGVGGGYNEQFF.

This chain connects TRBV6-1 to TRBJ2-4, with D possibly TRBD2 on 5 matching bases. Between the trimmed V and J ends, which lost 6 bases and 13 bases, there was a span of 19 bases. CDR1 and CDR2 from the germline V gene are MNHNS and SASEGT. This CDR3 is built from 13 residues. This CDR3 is CASRLAPGLEQYF. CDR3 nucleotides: TGTGCCAGCAGGCTAGCCCCGGGTTTAGAGCAGTACTTC.

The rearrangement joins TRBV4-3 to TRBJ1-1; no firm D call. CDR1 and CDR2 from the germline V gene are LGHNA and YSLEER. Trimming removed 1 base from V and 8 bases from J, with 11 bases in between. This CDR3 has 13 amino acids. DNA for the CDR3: TGCGCCAGCAGCCAAGTAGGCACGCGAGAAGCTTTCTTT. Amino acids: CASSQVGTREAFF.

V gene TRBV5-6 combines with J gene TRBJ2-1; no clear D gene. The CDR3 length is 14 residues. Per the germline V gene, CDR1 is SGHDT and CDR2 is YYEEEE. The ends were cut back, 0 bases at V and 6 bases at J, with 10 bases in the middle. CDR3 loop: CASSLGYGFNEQFF. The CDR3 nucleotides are TGTGCCAGCAGCTTGGGATACGGGTTCAATGAGCAGTTCTTC.

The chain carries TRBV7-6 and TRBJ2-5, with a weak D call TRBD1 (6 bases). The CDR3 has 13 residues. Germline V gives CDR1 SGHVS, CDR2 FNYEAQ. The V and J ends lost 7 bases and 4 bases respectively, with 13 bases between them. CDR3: CASTNQGGETQYF. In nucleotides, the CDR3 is TGTGCCAGCACCAATCAAGGGGGAGAGACCCAGTACTTC.